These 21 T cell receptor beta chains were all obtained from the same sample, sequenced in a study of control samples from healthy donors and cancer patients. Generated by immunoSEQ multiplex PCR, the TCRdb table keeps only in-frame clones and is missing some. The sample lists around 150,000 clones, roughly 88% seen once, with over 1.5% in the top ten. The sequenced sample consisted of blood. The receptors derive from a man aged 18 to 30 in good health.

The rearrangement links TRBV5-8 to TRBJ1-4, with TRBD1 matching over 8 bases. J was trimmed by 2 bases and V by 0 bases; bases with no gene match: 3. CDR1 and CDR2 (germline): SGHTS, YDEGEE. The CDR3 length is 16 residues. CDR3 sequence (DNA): TGTGCCAGCAGCTTGGGACAGGGGAGGACTAATGAAAAACTGTTTTTT. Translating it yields CASSLGQGRTNEKLFF.

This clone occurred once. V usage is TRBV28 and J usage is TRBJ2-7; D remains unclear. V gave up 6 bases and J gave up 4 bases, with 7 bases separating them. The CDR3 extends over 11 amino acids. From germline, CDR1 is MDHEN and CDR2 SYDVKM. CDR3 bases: TGTGCCAGCAGCGAGCAGTACGAGCAGTACTTC. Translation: CASSEQYEQYF.

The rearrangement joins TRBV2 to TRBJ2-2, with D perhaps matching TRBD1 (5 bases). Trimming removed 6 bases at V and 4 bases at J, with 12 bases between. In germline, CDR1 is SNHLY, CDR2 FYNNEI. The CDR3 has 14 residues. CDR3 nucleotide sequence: TGTGCCAGCAGCCACGGACACTCCACCGGGGAGCTGTTTTTT. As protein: CASSHGHSTGELFF.

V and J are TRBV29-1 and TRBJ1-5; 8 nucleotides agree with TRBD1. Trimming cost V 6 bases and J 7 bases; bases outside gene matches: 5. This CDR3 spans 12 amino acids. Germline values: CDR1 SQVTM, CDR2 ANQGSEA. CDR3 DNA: TGCAGCGTGGGACAGGTAGGGCAGCCCCAGCATTTT. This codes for CSVGQVGQPQHF.

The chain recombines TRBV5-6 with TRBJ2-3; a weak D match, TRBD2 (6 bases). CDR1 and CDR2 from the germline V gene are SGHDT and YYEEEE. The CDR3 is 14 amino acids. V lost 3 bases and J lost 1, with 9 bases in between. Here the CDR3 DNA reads TGTGCCAGCAGCTCGGAGGGAGGCACAGATACGCAGTATTTT. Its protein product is CASSSEGGTDTQYF.

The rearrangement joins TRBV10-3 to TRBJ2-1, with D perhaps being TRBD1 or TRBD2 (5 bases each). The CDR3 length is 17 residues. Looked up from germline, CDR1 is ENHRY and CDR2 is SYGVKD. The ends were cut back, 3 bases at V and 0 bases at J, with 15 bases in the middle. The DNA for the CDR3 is TGTGCCATCAGTGAAGGCCGGGACCGACACTCCTACAATGAGCAGTTCTTC. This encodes CAISEGRDRHSYNEQFF.

The CDR3 DNA follows: TGTGCCAGCAGTCGCCTCCAGGGCACTAGTCAGCCCCAGCATTTT. Translating gives CASSRLQGTSQPQHF. The chain has TRBV28 and TRBJ1-5, with D perhaps matching TRBD1 (5 bases). There are 15 residues in the CDR3. The germline V and J ends were trimmed by 5 bases and 6 bases, with 17 bases remaining between them. CDR1 is MDHEN and CDR2 is SYDVKM in the germline V gene.

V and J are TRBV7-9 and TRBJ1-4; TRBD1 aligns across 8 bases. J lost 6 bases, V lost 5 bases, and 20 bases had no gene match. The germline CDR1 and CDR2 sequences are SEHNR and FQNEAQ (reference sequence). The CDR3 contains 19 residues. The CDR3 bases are TGTGCCAGCAGCAGAAACCCGACAGGGGAGAGACTTAGAGATGAAAAACTGTTTTTT. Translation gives CASSRNPTGERLRDEKLFF.

The CDR3 protein is CASSSTGGSYEQYF. The CDR3 nucleotides are TGCGCCAGCAGCTCGACAGGGGGCTCCTACGAGCAGTACTTC. The gene calls are TRBV5-1 and TRBJ2-7; 9 nucleotides align to TRBD1. CDR3 length equals 14 residues. Germline assignment: CDR1 SGHRS and CDR2 YFSETQ. With V trimmed by 3 bases and J by 0 bases, 1 base remained unmatched.

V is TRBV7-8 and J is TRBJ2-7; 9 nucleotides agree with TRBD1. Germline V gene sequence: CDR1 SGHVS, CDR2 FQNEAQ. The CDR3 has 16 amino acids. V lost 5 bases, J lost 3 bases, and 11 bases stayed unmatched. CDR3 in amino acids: CASSPGTGTGYYEQYF. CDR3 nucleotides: TGTGCCAGCAGCCCAGGGACCGGGACAGGGTACTACGAGCAGTACTTC.

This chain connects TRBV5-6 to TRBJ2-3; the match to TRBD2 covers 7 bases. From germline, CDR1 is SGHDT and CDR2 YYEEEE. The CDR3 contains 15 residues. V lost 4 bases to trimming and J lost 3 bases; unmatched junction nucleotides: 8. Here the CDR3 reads CASSPGAGVTDTQYF. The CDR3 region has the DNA TGTGCCAGCAGCCCGGGCGCGGGGGTAACAGATACGCAGTATTTT.

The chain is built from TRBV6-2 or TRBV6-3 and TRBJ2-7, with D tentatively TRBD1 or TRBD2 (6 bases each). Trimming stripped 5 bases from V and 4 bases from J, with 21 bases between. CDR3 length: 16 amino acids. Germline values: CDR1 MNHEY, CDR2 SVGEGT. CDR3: CASSNPGGQGSYEQYF. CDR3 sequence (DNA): TGTGCCAGCAGTAACCCTGGAGGGCAGGGGAGTTACGAGCAGTACTTC.

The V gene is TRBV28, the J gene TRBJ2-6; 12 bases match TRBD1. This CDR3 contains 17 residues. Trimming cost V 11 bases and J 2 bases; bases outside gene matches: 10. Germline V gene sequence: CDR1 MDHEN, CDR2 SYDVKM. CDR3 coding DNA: TGTGCCGGTAAACCGGGACAGGGGGCGGCTGGGGCCAACGTCCTGACTTTC. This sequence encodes CAGKPGQGAAGANVLTF.

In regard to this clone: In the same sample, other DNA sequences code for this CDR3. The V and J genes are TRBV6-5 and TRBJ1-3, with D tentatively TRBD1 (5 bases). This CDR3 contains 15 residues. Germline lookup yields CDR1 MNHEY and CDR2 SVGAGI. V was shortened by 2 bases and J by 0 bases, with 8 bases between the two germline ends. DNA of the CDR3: TGTGCCAGCAGTTACAGGGGTAGCTCTGGAAACACCATATATTTT. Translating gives CASSYRGSSGNTIYF.

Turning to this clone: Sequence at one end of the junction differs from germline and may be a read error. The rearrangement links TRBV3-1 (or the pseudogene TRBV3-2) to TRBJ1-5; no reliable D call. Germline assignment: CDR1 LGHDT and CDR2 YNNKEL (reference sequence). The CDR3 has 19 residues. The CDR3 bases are TGTGCCAGCAGCCAAGGGTATTCAGGTCGCACCTTCTCTAATCAACCCCAGCATTTT. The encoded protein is CASSQGYSGRTFSNQPQHF.

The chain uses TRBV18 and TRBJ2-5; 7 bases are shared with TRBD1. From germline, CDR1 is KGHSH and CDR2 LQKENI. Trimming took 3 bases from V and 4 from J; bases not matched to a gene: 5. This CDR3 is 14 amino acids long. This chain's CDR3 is CASSPQGDLETQYF. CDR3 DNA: TGTGCCAGCTCACCTCAGGGGGATTTAGAGACCCAGTACTTC.

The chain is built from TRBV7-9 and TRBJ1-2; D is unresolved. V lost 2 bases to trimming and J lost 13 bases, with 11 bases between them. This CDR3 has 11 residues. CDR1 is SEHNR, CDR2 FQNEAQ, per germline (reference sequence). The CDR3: CASSLTPDFTF. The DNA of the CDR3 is TGTGCCAGCAGCTTAACACCGGATTTCACCTTC. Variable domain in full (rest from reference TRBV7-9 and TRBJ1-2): DTGVSQNPRHKITKRGQNVTFRCDPISEHNRLYWYRQTLGQGPEFLTYFQNEAQLEKSRLLSDRFSAERPKGSFSTLEIQRTEQGDSAMYLCASSLTPDFTFGSGTRLTVV.

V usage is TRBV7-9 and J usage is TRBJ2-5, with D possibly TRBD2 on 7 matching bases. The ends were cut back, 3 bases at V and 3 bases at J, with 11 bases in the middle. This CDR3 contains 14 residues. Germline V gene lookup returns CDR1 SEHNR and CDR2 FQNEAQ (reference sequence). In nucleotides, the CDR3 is TGTGCCAGCAGCTTTACAGGGAGGGAAGAGACCCAGTACTTC. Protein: CASSFTGREETQYF.

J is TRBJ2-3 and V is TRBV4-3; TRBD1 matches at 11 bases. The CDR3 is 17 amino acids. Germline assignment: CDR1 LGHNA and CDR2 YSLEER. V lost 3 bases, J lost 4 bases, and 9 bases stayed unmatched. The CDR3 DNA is TGCGCCAGCAGCCAGACCGGGACAGGGGGTAAAGCAGATACGCAGTATTTT. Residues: CASSQTGTGGKADTQYF.

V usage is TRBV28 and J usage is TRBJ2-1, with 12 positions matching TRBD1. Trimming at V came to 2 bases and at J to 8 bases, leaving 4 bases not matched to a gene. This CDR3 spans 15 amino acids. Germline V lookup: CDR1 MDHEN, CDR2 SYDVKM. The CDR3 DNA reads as TGTGCCAGCAGTTTACCGGGACAGGGGGCAGATGAGCAGTTCTTC. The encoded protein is CASSLPGQGADEQFF.

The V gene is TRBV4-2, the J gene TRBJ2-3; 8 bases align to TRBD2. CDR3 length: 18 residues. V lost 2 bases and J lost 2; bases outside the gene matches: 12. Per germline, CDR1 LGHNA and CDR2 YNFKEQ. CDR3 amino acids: CASSQSPGGAPYTDTQYF. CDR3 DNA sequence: TGTGCCAGCAGCCAATCCCCGGGGGGGGCCCCATACACAGATACGCAGTATTTT.